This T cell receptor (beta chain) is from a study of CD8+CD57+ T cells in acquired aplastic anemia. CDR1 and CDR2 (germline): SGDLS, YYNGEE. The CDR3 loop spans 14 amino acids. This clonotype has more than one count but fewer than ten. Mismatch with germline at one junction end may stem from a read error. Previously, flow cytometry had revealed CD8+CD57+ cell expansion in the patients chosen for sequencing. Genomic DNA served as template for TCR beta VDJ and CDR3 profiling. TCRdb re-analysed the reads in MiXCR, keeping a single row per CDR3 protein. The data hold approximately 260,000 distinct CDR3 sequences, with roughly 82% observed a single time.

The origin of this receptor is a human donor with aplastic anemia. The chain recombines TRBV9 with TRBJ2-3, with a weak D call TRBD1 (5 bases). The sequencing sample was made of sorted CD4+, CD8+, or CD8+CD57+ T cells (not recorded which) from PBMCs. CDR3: CASSVGGSRNQHHF. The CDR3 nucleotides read TGTGCCAGCAGCGTAGGGGGCTCGAGAAATCAGCACCATTTT.